This TCR beta chain originates from a study of blood T cell repertoires in COVID-19. Study at large: The samples span acute and convalescent COVID-19 from the United States, Italy and Spain.

Sequencing used immunoSEQ multiplex PCR; TCRdb keeps in-frame clones, though not all of them. The profile covers about 240,000 clones, with just under 85% appearing a single time and approximately 9.6% taken by the ten largest. The CDR3 has 14 amino acids. Germline assignment: CDR1 MNHEY and CDR2 SVGAGI. Trimming removed 4 bases from V and 8 bases from J, with 14 bases in between. Specimen: peripheral blood. The TCR originated in a woman of 80 years or more with acute or convalescent COVID-19. The chain joins TRBV6-5 to TRBJ1-4; D might be TRBD1 (5 bases). This CDR3 is CASSSAGRREKLFF. CDR3 DNA sequence: TGTGCCAGCAGTTCGGCAGGGCGGCGGGAAAAACTGTTTTTT.